What follows are 10 T cell receptor beta chains derived from one specimen sequenced in a study of T cell clonotyping in hematopoietic cell transplantation. TCRdb keeps only in-frame clones here, not all; method: immunoSEQ multiplex PCR. The table records under 9,500 clones, about three quarters of them present only once. The specimen was peripheral blood mononuclear cells, collected 180 days after allogeneic stem cell transplant. All receptors come from a female patient aged 50-59 years who had an allogeneic stem cell transplant from a related donor, so the T cells may come from the graft donor. Some clones in this sample may be carry-over from other donors' samples.

This clone was counted a few times. The rearrangement links TRBV5-1 to TRBJ2-7; D possibly corresponds to TRBD1 (6 bases). V gave up 2 bases and J gave up 5 bases, with 8 bases separating them. CDR3 size: 12 residues. Germline assignment: CDR1 SGHRS and CDR2 YFSETQ. In DNA, the CDR3 is TGCGCCAGCAGCTTTGCAGGGGACGAGCAGTACTTC. Translating it yields CASSFAGDEQYF.

This clone was detected a few times. The chain combines TRBV7-3 with TRBJ2-5, with a weak D call TRBD2 (7 bases). The CDR3 has 14 residues. The germline gives CDR1 SGHTA, CDR2 FQGTGA. Between the trimmed V and J ends, which lost 6 bases and 5 bases, there was a span of 16 bases. The CDR3 nucleotides are TGTGCCAGCAGTCCCCACGGGGGGCTGGAGACCCAGTACTTC. This gives the protein CASSPHGGLETQYF. Supplemented by reference TRBV7-3 and TRBJ2-5, the full variable domain reads GAGVSQTPSNKVTEKGKYVELRCDPISGHTALYWYRQSLGQGPEFLIYFQGTGAADDSGLPNDRFFAVRPEGSVSTLKIQRTERGDSAVYLCASSPHGGLETQYFGPGTRLLVL.

The chain recombines TRBV9 with TRBJ1-1; TRBD1 is a possible D gene (5 bases). The CDR3 has 14 amino acids. With 0 bases removed from V and 1 base from J, the gap between germline ends came to 7 bases. Per the germline V gene, CDR1 is SGDLS and CDR2 is YYNGEE. This CDR3 is CASSVAGGNTEAFF. CDR3 sequence (DNA): TGTGCCAGCAGCGTAGCTGGGGGGAACACTGAAGCTTTCTTT.

The chain combines TRBV29-1 with TRBJ1-1; D is perhaps TRBD1 (5 bases). The V end was cut by 7 bases, the J end by 2 bases, with 14 bases between. This CDR3 spans 13 amino acids. CDR1 and CDR2 (germline): SQVTM, ANQGSEA. The CDR3 reads CSGLKGANTEAFF. CDR3 bases: TGCAGCGGCCTTAAAGGGGCTAACACTGAAGCTTTCTTT.

The chain couples TRBV27 to TRBJ2-7; 9 nucleotides agree with TRBD2. J gave up 2 bases and V 5 bases, and 4 bases lay outside the gene matches. Germline values: CDR1 MNHEY, CDR2 SMNVEV (reference sequence). The CDR3 is 14 amino acids. The CDR3 region is CASSGRGGAYEQYF. The CDR3 DNA reads TGTGCCAGCAGTGGCCGCGGGGGGGCCTACGAGCAGTACTTC.

CDR3 sequence: CASSLRQGLYEQYF. CDR3 coding DNA: TGTGCCAGCAGCTTACGACAGGGCCTATACGAGCAGTACTTC. The J gene is TRBJ2-7, the V gene TRBV7-2; TRBD1 matches 7 bases. The germline gives CDR1 SGHTA, CDR2 FQGNSA. The trim removed 2 bases at V and 4 bases at J, leaving 5 bases unmatched. CDR3 length: 14 amino acids.

This clone was seen only once. The chain links TRBV7-2 to TRBJ2-2; 8 nucleotides line up with TRBD1. Germline V CDR1 and CDR2: SGHTA, FQGNSA. The CDR3 consists of 16 residues. J was trimmed by 6 bases and V by 2 bases; bases with no gene match: 8. CDR3: CASSLRAGTGPGELFF. The CDR3 DNA sequence: TGTGCCAGCAGCTTACGAGCCGGGACAGGACCCGGGGAGCTGTTTTTT.

V gene TRBV18 combines with J gene TRBJ2-7; 9 bases match TRBD1. Germline V lookup: CDR1 KGHSH, CDR2 LQKENI. V was pared by 2 bases and J by 5 bases, with 7 bases of the junction left unmatched. The CDR3 spans 15 residues. CDR3 protein: CASSPGADRGDEQYF. The CDR3 DNA reads TGTGCCAGCTCACCAGGGGCGGACAGGGGAGACGAGCAGTACTTC.

The chain uses TRBV11-2 and TRBJ1-5, with no clear D. CDR1 is SGHAT and CDR2 is FQNNGV in the germline V gene. Trimming cost V 4 bases and J 0 bases, with 10 bases left between them. The CDR3 spans 15 residues. The CDR3 DNA reads TGTGCCAGCAGCTCCGGACTGTTTAGCAATCAGCCCCAGCATTTT. Protein product: CASSSGLFSNQPQHF.

This clone was seen more than once but under ten times. V gene TRBV27 combines with J gene TRBJ1-3, with a weak D call TRBD1 (6 bases). The length of the CDR3 is 15 residues. From germline, CDR1 is MNHEY and CDR2 SMNVEV (reference sequence). V was cut by 1 base and J by 7 bases, with 14 bases left in between. The CDR3 protein is CASSLLGGRENTIYF. CDR3 nucleotides: TGTGCCAGCAGTTTATTGGGGGGCAGGGAGAACACCATATATTTT.